This T cell receptor (beta chain) was obtained from a study of tumor-infiltrating lymphocytes in localized non-small cell lung cancer. Study background: Each patient gave resected tumor and non-adjacent uninvolved lung tissue. Study observations and caveats: Technical variation could not be separated from intratumor heterogeneity here.

The V and J ends lost 2 bases and 4 bases respectively, with 17 bases between them. From germline, CDR1 is SGHDN and CDR2 FVKESK. The CDR3 consists of 16 residues. TCRdb's copy holds only in-frame clones and misses some; the assay was immunoSEQ multiplex PCR. The table shows approximately 6,900 clones, with 65% to 75% occurring only once. On this clone itself: What it recognizes is unknown.

This TCR was recovered from a human donor with non-small cell lung cancer. The sequencing sample was made of lung tumor tissue. The chain combines TRBV14 with TRBJ1-2, with D maybe TRBD1 (6 bases). CDR3 in amino acids: CASSQTGGAPGYGYTF. In DNA, the CDR3 is TGTGCCAGCAGCCAAACTGGGGGGGCGCCGGGCTATGGCTACACCTTC.